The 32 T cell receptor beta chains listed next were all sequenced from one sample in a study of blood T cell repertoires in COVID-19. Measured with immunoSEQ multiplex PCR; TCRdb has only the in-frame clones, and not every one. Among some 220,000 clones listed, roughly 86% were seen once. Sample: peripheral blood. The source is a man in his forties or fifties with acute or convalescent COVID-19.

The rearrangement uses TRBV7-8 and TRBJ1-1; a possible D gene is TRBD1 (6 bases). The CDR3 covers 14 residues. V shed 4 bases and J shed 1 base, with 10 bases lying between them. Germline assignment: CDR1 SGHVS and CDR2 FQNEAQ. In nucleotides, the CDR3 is TGTGCCAGCAGCTCAAACAGGGCGAACACTGAAGCTTTCTTT. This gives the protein CASSSNRANTEAFF.

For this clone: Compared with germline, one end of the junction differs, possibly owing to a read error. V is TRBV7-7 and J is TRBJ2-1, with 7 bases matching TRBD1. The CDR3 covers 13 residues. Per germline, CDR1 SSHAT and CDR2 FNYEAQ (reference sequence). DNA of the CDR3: TGTGCTAGCAGCCTAGGACAGGCAAATGAGCAGTTCTTC. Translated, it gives CASSLGQANEQFF.

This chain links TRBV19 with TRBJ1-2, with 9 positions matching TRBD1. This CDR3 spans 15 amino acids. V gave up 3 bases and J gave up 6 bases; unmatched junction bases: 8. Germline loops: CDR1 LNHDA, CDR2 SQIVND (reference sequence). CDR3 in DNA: TGTGCCAGTAGTATTGGCTGGGGACAGGGCCATGGCTACACCTTC. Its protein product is CASSIGWGQGHGYTF.

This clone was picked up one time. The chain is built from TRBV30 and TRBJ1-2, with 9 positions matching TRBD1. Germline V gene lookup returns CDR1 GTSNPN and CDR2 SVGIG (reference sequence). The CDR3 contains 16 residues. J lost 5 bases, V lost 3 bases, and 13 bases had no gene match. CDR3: CAWSAAGGQGQYGYTF. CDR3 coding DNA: TGTGCCTGGAGCGCCGCTGGGGGACAGGGACAGTATGGCTACACCTTC. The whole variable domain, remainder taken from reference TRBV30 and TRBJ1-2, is SQTIHQWPATLVQPVGSPLSLECTVEGTSNPNLYWYRQAAGRGLQLLFYSVGIGQISSEVPQNLSASRPQDRQFILSSKKLLLSDSGFYLCAWSAAGGQGQYGYTFGSGTRLTVV.

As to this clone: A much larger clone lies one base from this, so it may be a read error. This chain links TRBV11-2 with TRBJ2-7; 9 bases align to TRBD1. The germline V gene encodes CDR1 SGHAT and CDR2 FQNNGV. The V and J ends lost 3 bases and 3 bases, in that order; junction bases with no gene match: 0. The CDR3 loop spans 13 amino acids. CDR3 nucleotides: TGTGCCAGCAGCTTGGACAGGGGCTACGAGCAGTACTTC. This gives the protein CASSLDRGYEQYF.

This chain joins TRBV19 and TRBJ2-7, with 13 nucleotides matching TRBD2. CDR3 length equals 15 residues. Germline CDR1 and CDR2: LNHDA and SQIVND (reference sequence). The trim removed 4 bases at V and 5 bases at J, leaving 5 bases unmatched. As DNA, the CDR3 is TGTGCCAGTAGTAACGGACTAGCGGGAGCGGACGAGCAGTACTTC. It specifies CASSNGLAGADEQYF.

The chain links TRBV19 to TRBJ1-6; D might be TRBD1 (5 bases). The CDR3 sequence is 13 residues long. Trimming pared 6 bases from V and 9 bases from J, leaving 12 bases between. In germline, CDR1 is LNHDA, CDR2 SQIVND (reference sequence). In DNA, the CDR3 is TGTGCCAGTAGCAGACAGAGTTCTTCACCCCTCCACTTT. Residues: CASSRQSSSPLHF.

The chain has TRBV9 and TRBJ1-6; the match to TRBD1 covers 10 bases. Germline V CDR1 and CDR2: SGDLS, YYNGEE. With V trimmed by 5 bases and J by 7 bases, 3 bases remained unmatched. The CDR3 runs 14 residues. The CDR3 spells CASRQGQGNSPLHF. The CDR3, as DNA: TGTGCCAGCAGGCAGGGACAGGGGAATTCACCCCTCCACTTT.

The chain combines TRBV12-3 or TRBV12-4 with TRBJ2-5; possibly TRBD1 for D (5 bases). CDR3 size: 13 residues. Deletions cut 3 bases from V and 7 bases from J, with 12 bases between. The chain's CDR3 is CASSLRQGTTQYF. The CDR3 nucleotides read TGTGCCAGCAGTTTGAGGCAGGGTACGACCCAGTACTTC.

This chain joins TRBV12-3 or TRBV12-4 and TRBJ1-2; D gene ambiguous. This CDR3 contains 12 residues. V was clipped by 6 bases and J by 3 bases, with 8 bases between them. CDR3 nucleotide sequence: TGTGCCAGCAGCGACACCGACTATGGCTACACCTTC. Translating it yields CASSDTDYGYTF.

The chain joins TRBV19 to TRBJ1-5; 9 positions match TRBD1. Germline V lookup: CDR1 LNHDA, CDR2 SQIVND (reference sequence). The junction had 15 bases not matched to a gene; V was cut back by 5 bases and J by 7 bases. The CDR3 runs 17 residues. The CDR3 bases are TGTGCCAGTAGTCGATTAACGGGACAGGGAGTCGGCCAGCCCCAGCATTTT. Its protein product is CASSRLTGQGVGQPQHF.

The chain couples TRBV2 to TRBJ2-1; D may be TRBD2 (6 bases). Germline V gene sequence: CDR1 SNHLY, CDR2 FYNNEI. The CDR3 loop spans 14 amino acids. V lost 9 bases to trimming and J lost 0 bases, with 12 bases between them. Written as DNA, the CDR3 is TGTGCCAGTATCAAGACTAGCTCCTACAATGAGCAGTTCTTC. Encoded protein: CASIKTSSYNEQFF.

The CDR3 nucleotides read TGTGCCAGCAGTGAAGCGCTTAGCGGGAGGGAAAGGGGGCAGTACTTC. Residues: CASSEALSGRERGQYF. The chain employs TRBV2 and TRBJ2-7; 11 bases align to TRBD2. The CDR3 loop spans 16 amino acids. Germline trimming cut 0 bases from V and 9 bases from J; bases unmatched to any gene: 10. Germline CDR1 SNHLY, CDR2 FYNNEI.

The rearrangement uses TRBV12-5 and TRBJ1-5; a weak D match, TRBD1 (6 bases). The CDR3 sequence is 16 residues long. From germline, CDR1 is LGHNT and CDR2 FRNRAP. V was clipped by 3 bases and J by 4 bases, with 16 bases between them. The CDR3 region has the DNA TGTGCTAGTGGTTTTAGATTACAGGGAGCAAATCAGCCCCAGCATTTT. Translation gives CASGFRLQGANQPQHF.

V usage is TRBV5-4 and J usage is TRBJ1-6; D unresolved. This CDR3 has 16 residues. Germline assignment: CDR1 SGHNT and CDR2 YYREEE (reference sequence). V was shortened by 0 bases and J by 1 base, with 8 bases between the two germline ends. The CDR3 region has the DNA TGTGCCAGCAGCTTGGGCGGGGTTTCCTATAATTCACCCCTCCACTTT. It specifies CASSLGGVSYNSPLHF. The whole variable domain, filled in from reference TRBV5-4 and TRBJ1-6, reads ETGVTQSPTHLIKTRGQQVTLRCSSQSGHNTVSWYQQALGQGPQFIFQYYREEENGRGNFPPRFSGLQFPNYSSELNVNALELDDSALYLCASSLGGVSYNSPLHFGNGTRLTVT.

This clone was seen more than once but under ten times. The CDR3 DNA reads as TGTGCCAGTAGTAAGATGACAAGAAGATCGAACACTGAAGCTTTCTTT. Translated: CASSKMTRRSNTEAFF. The rearrangement joins TRBV19 to TRBJ1-1; unclear D gene. The germline CDR1 and CDR2 sequences are LNHDA and SQIVND (reference sequence). V was shortened by 4 bases and J by 1 base, with 16 bases between the two germline ends. This CDR3 region has 16 residues. The complete variable domain, with remaining parts taken from reference TRBV19 and TRBJ1-1, reads DGGITQSPKYLFRKEGQNVTLSCEQNLNHDAMYWYRQDPGQGLRLIYYSQIVNDFQKGDIAEGYSVSREKKESFPLTVTSAQKNPTAFYLCASSKMTRRSNTEAFFGQGTRLTVV.

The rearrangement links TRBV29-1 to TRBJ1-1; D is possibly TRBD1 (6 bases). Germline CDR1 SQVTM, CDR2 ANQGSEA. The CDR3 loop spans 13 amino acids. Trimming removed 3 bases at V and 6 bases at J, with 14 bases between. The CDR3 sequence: CSVDRGAKAEAFF. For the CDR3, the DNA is TGCAGCGTTGATCGGGGGGCTAAGGCTGAAGCTTTCTTT.

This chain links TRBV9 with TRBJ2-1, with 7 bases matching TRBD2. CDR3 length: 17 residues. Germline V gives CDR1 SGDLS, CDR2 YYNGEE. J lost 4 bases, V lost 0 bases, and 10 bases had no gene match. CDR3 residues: CASSVGAAGTGYNEQFF. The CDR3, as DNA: TGTGCCAGCAGCGTAGGGGCAGCGGGAACGGGTTACAATGAGCAGTTCTTC.

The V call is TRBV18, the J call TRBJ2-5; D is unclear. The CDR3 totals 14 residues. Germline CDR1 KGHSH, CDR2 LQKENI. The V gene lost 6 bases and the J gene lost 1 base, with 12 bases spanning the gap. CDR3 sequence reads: CASSPLVSQETQYF. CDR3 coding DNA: TGTGCCAGCTCTCCTCTAGTAAGCCAAGAGACCCAGTACTTC. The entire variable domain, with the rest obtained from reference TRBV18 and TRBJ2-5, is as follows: NAGVMQNPRHLVRRRGQEARLRCSPMKGHSHVYWYRQLPEEGLKFMVYLQKENIIDESGMPKERFSAEFPKEGPSILRIQQVVRGDSAAYFCASSPLVSQETQYFGPGTRLLVL.

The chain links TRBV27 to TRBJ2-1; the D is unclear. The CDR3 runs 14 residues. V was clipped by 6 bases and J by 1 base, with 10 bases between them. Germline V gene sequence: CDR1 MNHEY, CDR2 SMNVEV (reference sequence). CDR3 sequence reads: CASRELMSYNEQFF. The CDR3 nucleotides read TGTGCCAGCAGGGAGTTAATGTCCTACAATGAGCAGTTCTTC.

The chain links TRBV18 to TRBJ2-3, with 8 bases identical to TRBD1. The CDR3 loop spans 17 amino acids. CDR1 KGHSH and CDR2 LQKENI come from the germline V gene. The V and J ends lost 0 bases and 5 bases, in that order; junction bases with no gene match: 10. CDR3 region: CASSPPVVRGLGDTQYF. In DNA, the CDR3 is TGTGCCAGCTCACCACCGGTCGTCAGGGGGCTGGGAGATACGCAGTATTTT.

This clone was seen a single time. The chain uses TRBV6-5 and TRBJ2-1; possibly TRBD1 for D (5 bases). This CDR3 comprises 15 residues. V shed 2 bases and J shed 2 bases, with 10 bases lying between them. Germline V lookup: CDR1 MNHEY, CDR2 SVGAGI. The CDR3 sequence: CASSYEEGAYNEQFF. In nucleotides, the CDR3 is TGTGCCAGCAGTTACGAGGAAGGGGCCTACAATGAGCAGTTCTTC.

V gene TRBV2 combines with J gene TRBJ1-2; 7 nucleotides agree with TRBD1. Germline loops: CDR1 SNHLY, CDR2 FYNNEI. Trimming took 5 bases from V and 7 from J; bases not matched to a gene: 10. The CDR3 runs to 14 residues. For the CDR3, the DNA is TGTGCCAGCAGTCCGACCGGACAGGTCAGTGGCTACACCTTC. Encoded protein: CASSPTGQVSGYTF.

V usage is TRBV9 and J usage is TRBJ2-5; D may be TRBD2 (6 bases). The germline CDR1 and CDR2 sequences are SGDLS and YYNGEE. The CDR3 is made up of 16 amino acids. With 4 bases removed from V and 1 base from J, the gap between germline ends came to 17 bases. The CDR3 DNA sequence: TGTGCCAGCAGCCCTGACTATGCGGGAATCCAAGAGACCCAGTACTTC. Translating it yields CASSPDYAGIQETQYF.

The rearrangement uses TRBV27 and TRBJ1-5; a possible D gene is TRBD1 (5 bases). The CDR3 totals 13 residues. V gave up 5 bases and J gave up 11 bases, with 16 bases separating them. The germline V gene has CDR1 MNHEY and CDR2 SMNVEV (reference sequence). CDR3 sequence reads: CASSETGTAAQHF. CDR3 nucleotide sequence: TGTGCCAGCAGTGAAACCGGGACTGCGGCCCAGCATTTT.

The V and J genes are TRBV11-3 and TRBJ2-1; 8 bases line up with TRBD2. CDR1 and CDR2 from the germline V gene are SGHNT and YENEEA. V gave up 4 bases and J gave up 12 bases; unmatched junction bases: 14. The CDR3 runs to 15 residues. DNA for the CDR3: TGTGCCAGCAGCTCGTCACCGGGAGGGCCGGTCGGGCAGTTCTTC. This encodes CASSSSPGGPVGQFF.

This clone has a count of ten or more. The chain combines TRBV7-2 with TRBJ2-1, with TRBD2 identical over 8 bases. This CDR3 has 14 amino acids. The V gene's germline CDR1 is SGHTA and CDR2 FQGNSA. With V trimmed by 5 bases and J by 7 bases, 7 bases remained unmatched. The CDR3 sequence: CASSPGGAANEQFF. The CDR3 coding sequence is TGTGCCAGCAGCCCGGGGGGGGCTGCAAATGAGCAGTTCTTC.

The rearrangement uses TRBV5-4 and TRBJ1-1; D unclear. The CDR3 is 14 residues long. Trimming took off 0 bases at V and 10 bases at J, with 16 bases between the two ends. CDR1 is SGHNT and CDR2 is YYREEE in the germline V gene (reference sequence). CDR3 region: CASSLGVSGGRAFF. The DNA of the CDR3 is TGTGCCAGCAGCTTGGGAGTTTCGGGCGGGCGAGCTTTCTTT. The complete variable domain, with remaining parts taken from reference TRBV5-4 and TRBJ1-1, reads ETGVTQSPTHLIKTRGQQVTLRCSSQSGHNTVSWYQQALGQGPQFIFQYYREEENGRGNFPPRFSGLQFPNYSSELNVNALELDDSALYLCASSLGVSGGRAFFGQGTRLTVV.

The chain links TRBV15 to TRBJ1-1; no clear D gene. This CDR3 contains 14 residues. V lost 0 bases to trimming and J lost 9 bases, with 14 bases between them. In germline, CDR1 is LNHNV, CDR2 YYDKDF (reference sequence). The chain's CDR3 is CATSRDKLQVKAFF. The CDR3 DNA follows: TGTGCCACCAGCAGAGACAAGCTTCAAGTAAAAGCTTTCTTT.

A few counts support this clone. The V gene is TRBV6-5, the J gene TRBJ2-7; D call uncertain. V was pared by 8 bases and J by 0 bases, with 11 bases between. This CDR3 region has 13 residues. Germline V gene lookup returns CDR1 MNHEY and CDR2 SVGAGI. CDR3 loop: CASESSSSYEQYF. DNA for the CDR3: TGTGCCAGCGAAAGCTCAAGCTCCTACGAGCAGTACTTC.

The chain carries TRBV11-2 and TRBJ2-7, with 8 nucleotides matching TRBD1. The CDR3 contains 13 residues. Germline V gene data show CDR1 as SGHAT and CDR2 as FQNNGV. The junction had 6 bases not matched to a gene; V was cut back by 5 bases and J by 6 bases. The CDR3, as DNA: TGTGCCAGCAGCCTCGACAGGGGAGGCGAGCAGTACTTC. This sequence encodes CASSLDRGGEQYF.

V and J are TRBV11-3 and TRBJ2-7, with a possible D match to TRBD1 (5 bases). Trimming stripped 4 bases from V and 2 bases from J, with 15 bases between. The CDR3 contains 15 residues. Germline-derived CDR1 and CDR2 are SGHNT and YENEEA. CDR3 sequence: CASSSRAKLTYEQYF. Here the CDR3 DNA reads TGTGCCAGCAGCTCCAGGGCGAAACTAACCTACGAGCAGTACTTC.